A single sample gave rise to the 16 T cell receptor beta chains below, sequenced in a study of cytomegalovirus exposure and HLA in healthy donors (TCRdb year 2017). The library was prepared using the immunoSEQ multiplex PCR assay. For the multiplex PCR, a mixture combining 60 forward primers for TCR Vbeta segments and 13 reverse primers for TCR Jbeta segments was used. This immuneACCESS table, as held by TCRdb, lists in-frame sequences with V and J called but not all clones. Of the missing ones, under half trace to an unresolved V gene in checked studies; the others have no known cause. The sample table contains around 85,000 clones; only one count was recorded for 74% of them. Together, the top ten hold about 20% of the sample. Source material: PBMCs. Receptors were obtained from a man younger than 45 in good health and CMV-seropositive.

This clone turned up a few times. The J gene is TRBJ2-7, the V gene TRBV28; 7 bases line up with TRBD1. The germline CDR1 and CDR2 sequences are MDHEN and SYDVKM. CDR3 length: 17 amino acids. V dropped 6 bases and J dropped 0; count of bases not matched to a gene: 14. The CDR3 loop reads CASRGYRGDHFSYEQYF. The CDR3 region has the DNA TGTGCCAGCAGGGGCTACAGGGGCGACCACTTCTCCTACGAGCAGTACTTC.

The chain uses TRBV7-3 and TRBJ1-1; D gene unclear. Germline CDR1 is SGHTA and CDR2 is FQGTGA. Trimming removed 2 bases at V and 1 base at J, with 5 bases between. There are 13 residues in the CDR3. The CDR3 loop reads CASSLQQNTEAFF. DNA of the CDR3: TGTGCCAGCAGCTTACAACAGAACACTGAAGCTTTCTTT. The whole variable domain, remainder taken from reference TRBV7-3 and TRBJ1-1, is GAGVSQTPSNKVTEKGKYVELRCDPISGHTALYWYRQSLGQGPEFLIYFQGTGAADDSGLPNDRFFAVRPEGSVSTLKIQRTERGDSAVYLCASSLQQNTEAFFGQGTRLTVV.

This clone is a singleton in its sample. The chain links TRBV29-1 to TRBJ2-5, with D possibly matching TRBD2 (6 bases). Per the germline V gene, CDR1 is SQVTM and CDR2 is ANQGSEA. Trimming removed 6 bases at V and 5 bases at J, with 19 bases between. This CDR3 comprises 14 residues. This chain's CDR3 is CSVARGGASETQYF. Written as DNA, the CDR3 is TGCAGCGTGGCCCGCGGCGGGGCCAGCGAGACCCAGTACTTC.

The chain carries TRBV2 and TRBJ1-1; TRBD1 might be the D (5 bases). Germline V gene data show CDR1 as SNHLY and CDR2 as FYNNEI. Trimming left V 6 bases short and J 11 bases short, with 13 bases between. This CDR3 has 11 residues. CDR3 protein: CASSPQGWAFF. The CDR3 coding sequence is TGTGCCAGCAGCCCCCAGGGTTGGGCTTTCTTT.

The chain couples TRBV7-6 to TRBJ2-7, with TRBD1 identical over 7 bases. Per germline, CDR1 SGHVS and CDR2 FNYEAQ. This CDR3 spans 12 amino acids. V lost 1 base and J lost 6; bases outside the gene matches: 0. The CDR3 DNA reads TGTGCCAGCAGCTTAGGGACAGGCGAGCAGTACTTC. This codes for CASSLGTGEQYF.

The CDR3 sequence: CSVAADNSWGGYTF. CDR3 DNA sequence: TGCAGCGTTGCCGCGGACAATTCTTGGGGCGGCTACACCTTC. The genes are TRBV29-1 and TRBJ1-2; tentatively, D is TRBD1 (5 bases). Germline V gene data show CDR1 as SQVTM and CDR2 as ANQGSEA. V was cut by 4 bases and J by 8 bases, with 20 bases left in between. CDR3 length: 14 amino acids.

The CDR3: CASSSSTSGRTDTQYF. The CDR3 region has the DNA TGCGCCAGCAGCTCCTCGACTAGCGGGAGGACAGATACGCAGTATTTT. The rearrangement joins TRBV5-1 to TRBJ2-3; 13 bases agree with TRBD2. The CDR3 is 16 amino acids. The V and J ends lost 3 bases and 3 bases, in that order; junction bases with no gene match: 4. The germline V gene encodes CDR1 SGHRS and CDR2 YFSETQ.

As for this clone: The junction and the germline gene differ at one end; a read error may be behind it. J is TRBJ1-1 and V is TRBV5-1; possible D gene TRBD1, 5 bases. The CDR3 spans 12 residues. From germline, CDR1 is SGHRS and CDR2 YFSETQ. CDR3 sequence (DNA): TGCGCCAGCAGCCCCGTTGGGACTGAAGCTCTCTTT. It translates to CASSPVGTEALF.

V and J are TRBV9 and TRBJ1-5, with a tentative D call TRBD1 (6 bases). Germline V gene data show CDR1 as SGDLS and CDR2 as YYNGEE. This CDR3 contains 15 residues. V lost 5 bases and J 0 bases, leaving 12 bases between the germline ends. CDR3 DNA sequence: TGTGCCAGCAGTCCGACAGGATATAGCAATCAGCCCCAGCATTTT. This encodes CASSPTGYSNQPQHF.

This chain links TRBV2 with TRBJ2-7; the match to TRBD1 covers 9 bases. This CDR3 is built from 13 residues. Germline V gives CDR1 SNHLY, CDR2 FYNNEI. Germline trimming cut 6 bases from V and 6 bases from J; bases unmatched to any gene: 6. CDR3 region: CASSGQGMGEQYF. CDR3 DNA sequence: TGTGCCAGCAGCGGACAGGGGATGGGCGAGCAGTACTTC. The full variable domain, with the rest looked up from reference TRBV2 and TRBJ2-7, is EPEVTQTPSHQVTQMGQEVILRCVPISNHLYFYWYRQILGQKVEFLVSFYNNEISEKSEIFDDQFSVERPDGSNFTLKIRSTKLEDSAMYFCASSGQGMGEQYFGPGTRLTVT.

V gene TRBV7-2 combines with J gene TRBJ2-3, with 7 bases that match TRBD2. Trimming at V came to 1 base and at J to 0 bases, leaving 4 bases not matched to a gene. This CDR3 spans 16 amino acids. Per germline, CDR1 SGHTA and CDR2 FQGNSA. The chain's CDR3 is CASSLGWEGSTDTQYF. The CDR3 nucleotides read TGTGCCAGCAGCTTAGGGTGGGAGGGCAGCACAGATACGCAGTATTTT. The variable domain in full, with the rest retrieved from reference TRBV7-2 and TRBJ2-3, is GAGVSQSPSNKVTEKGKDVELRCDPISGHTALYWYRQSLGQGLEFLIYFQGNSAPDKSGLPSDRFSAERTGGSVSTLTIQRTQQEDSAVYLCASSLGWEGSTDTQYFGPGTRLTVL.

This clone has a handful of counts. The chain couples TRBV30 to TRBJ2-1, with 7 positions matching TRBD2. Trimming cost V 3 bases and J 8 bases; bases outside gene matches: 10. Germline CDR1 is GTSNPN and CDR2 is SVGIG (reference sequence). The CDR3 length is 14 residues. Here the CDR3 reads CAWRPGRAVDEQFF. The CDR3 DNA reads TGTGCCTGGAGGCCGGGGAGGGCGGTCGATGAGCAGTTCTTC.

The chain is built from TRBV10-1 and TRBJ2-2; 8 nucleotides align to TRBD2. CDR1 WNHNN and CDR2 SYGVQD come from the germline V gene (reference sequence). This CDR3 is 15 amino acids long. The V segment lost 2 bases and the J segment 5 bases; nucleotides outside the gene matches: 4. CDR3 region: CASSETRGGTGELFF. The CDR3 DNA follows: TGCGCCAGCAGTGAGACCCGCGGGGGGACCGGGGAGCTGTTTTTT.

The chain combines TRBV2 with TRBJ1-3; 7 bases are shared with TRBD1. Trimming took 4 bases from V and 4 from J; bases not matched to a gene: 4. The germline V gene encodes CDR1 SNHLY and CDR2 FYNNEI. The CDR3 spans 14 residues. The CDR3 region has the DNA TGTGCCAGCAGTGGGACAGGTTCAGGAAACACCATATATTTT. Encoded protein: CASSGTGSGNTIYF. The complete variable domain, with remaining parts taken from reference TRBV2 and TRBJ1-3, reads EPEVTQTPSHQVTQMGQEVILRCVPISNHLYFYWYRQILGQKVEFLVSFYNNEISEKSEIFDDQFSVERPDGSNFTLKIRSTKLEDSAMYFCASSGTGSGNTIYFGEGSWLTVV.

CDR3: CASSFGQGSNEKLFF. CDR3 DNA: TGCGCCAGCAGCTTTGGACAGGGCAGTAATGAAAAACTGTTTTTT. This chain joins TRBV4-1 and TRBJ1-4; 8 nucleotides line up with TRBD1. J lost 4 bases, V lost 5 bases, and 6 bases had no gene match. This CDR3 region has 15 residues. Germline CDR1 MGHRA, CDR2 YSYEKL.

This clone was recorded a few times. In nucleotides, the CDR3 is TGTGCCAGCAGTTACTCTACTAGCGCCAAGTACGAGCAGTACTTC. Its protein product is CASSYSTSAKYEQYF. The chain has TRBV6-6 and TRBJ2-7; TRBD2 matches 7 bases. In germline, CDR1 is MNHNY, CDR2 SVGAGI (reference sequence). Unmatched junction bases numbered 6, after V lost 0 bases and J lost 4 bases. The CDR3 sequence is 15 residues long.